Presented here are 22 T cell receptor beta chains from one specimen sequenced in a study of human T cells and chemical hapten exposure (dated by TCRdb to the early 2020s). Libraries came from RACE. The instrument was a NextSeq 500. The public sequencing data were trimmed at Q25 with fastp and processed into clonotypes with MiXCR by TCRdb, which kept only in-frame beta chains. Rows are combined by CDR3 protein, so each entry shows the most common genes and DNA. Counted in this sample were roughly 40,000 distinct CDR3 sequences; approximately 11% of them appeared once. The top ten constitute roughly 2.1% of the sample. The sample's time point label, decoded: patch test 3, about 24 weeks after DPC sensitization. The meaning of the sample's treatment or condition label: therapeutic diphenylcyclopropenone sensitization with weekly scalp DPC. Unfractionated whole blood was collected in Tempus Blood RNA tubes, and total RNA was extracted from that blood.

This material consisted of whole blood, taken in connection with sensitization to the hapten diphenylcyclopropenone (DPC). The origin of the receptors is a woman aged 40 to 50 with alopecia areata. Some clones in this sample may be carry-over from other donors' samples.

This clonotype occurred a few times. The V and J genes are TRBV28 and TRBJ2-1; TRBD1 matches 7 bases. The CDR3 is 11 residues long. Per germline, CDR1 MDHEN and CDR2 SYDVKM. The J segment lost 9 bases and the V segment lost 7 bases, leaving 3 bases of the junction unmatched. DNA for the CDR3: TGTGCCAGCAATTCAGGGGGTGAGCAGTTCTTC. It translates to CASNSGGEQFF.

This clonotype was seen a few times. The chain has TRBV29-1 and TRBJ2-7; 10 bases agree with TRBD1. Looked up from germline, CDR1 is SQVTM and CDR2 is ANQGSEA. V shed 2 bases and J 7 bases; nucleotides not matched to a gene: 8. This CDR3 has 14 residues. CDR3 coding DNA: TGCAGCGTTGAATCCGGGACAGGGGTTCCGGAGCAGTACTTC. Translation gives CSVESGTGVPEQYF.

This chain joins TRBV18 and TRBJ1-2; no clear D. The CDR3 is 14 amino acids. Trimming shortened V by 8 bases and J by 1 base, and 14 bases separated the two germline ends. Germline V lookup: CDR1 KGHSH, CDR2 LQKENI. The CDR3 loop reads CASTQDGINYGYTF. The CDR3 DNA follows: TGTGCCAGCACTCAAGACGGAATTAACTATGGCTACACCTTC.

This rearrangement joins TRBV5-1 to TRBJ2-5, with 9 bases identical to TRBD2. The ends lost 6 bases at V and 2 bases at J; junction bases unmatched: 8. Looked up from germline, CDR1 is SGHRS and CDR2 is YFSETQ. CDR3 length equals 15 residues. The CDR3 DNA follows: TGCGCCAGCAAAGGGGTAGCGGGAGCACAAGAGACCCAGTACTTC. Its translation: CASKGVAGAQETQYF.

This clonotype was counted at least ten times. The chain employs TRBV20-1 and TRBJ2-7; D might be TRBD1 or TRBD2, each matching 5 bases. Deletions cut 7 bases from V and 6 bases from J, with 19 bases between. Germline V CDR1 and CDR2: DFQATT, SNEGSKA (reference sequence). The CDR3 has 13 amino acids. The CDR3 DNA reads TGCAGTGGCAGTTTGGGGACCCCTAGCGAGCAGTACTTC. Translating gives CSGSLGTPSEQYF.

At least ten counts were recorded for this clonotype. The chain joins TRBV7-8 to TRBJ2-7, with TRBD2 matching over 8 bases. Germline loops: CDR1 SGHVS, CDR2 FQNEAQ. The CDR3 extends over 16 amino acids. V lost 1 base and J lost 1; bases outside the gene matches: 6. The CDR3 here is CASSLGLAFRSYEQYF. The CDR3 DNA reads TGTGCCAGCAGCTTAGGACTAGCGTTTAGATCCTACGAGCAGTACTTC.

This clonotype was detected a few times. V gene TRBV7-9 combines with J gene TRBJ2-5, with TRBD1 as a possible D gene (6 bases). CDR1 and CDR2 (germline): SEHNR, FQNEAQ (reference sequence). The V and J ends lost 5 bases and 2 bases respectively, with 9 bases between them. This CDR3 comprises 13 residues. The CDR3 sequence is CASSRDTQETQYF. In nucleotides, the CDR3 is TGTGCCAGCAGCCGGGACACTCAAGAGACCCAGTACTTC.

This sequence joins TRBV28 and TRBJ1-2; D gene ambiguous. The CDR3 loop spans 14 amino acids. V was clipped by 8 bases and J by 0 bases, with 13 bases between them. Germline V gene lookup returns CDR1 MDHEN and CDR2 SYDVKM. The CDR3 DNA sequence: TGTGCCAGCGAACTGGGCGGATCTAACTATGGCTACACCTTC. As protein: CASELGGSNYGYTF.

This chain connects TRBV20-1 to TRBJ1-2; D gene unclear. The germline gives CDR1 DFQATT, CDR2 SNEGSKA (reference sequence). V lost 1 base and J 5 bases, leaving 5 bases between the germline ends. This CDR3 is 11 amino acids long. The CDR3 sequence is CSARAGYGYTF. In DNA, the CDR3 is TGCAGTGCTAGAGCGGGGTATGGCTACACCTTC.

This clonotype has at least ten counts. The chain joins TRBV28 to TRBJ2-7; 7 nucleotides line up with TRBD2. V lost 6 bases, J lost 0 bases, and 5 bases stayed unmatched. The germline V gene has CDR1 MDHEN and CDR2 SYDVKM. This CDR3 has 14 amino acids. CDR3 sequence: CASSPGGSSYEQYF. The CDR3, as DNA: TGTGCCAGCAGCCCAGGCGGGAGCTCCTACGAGCAGTACTTC.

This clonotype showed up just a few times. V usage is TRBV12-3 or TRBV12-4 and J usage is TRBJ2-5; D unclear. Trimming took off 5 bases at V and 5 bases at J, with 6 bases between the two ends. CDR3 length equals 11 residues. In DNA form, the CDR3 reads TGTGCCAGCAGTACCGATGAGACCCAGTACTTC. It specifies CASSTDETQYF.

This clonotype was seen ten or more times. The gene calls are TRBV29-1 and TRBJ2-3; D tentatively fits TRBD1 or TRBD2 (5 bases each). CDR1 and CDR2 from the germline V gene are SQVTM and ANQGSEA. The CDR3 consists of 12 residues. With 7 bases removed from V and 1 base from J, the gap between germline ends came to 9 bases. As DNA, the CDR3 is TGCAGCGGGCGAGGGGGCACAGATACGCAGTATTTT. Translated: CSGRGGTDTQYF.

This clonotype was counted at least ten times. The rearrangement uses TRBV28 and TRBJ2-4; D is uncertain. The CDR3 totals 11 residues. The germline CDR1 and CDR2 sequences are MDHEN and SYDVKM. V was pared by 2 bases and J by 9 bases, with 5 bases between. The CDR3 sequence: CASSLIGIQYF. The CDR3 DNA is TGTGCCAGCAGTTTAATTGGCATTCAGTACTTC. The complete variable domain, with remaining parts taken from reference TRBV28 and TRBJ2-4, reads DVKVTQSSRYLVKRTGEKVFLECVQDMDHENMFWYRQDPGLGLRLIYFSYDVKMKEKGDIPEGYSVSREKKERFSLILESASTNQTSMYLCASSLIGIQYFGAGTRLSVL.

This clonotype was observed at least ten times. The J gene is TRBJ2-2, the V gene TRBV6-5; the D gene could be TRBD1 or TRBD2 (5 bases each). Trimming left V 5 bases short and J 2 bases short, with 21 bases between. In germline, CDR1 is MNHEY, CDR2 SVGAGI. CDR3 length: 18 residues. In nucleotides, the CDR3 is TGTGCCAGCAGTCCTTACAGCAGGGACCCCGGAAACACCGGGGAGCTGTTTTTT. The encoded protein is CASSPYSRDPGNTGELFF.

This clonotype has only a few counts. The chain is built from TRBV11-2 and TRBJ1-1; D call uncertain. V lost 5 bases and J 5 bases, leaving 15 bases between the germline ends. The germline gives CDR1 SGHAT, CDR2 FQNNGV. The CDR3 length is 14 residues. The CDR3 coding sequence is TGTGCCAGCAGCCCCATCCGACAAGCTACTGAAGCTTTCTTT. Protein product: CASSPIRQATEAFF.

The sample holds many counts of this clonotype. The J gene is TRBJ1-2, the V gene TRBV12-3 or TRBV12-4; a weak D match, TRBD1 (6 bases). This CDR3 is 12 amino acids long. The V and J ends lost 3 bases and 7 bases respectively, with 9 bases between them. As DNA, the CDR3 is TGTGCCAGCAGTTTCGGGACAATTGGCTACACCTTC. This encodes CASSFGTIGYTF.

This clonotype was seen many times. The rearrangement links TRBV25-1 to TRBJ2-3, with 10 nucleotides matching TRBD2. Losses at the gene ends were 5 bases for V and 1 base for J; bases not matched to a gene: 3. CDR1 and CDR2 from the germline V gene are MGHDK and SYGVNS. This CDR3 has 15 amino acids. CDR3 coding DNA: TGTGCCAGCAGTCAACTAGCGGGGCGCACAGATACGCAGTATTTT. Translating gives CASSQLAGRTDTQYF.

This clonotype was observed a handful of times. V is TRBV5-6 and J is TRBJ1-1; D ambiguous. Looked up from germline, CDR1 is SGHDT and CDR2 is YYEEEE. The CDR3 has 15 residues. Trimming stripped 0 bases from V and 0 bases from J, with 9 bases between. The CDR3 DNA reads TGTGCCAGCAGCTTGGAAGAGACGCTGAACACTGAAGCTTTCTTT. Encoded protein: CASSLEETLNTEAFF.

The CDR3 region is CSAETGGGERGNIQYF. As DNA, the CDR3 is TGCAGTGCTGAAACTGGTGGCGGGGAAAGGGGAAACATTCAGTACTTC. The V call is TRBV20-1, the J call TRBJ2-4, with D perhaps TRBD2 (6 bases). The germline gives CDR1 DFQATT, CDR2 SNEGSKA (reference sequence). The germline V and J ends were trimmed by 5 bases and 6 bases, with 23 bases remaining between them. The CDR3 consists of 16 residues.

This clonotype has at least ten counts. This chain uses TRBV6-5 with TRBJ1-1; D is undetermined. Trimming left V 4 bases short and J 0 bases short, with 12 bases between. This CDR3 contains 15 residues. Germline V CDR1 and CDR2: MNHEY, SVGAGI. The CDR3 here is CASSSGSYMNTEAFF. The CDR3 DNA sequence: TGTGCCAGCAGTTCGGGCAGTTACATGAACACTGAAGCTTTCTTT.

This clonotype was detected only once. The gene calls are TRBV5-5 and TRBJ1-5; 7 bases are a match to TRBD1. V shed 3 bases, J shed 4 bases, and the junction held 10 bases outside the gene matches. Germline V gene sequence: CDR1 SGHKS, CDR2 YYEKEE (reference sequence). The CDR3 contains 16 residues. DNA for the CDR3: TGTGCCAGCAGCTATAGCCGGGACAGTCAAAATCAGCCCCAGCATTTT. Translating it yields CASSYSRDSQNQPQHF.

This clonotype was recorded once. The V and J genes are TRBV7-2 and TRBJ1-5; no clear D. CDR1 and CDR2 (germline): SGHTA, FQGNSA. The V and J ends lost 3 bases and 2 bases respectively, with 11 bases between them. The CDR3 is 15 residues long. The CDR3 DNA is TGTGCCAGCAGCTTCACCCCGGGAGGCAATCAGCCCCAGCATTTT. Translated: CASSFTPGGNQPQHF.